A single sample gave rise to the 16 T cell receptor beta chains below, sequenced in a study of regulatory T cells in long-lasting Graves disease. Specified time point: newly diagnosed GD, antithyroid drugs for less than 3 months. RNA from PBMCs was the source of the TCR library. HTBI primers from iRepertoire and Arm-PCR of CDR3 regions yielded the TCR beta libraries. TCRdb passed the multiplex PCR reads through MiXCR, listing each CDR3 protein once. The sample shows under 700,000 distinct CDR3 sequences, 15% to 20% of them seen only once. These data were also filed under a second study, of T cells in Graves' hyperthyroidism and ophthalmopathy.

The input for sequencing was peripheral blood mononuclear cells (PBMCs), taken at new diagnosis, from a patient treated with antithyroid drugs. The origin of the receptors is a woman aged 40 to 65 with Graves disease.

Ten or more counts support this clonotype. The DNA of the CDR3 is TGTGCCAGCAGCTGGACAGGGGGCGCGACGGTCACTGAAGCTTTCTTT. This encodes CASSWTGGATVTEAFF. This sequence joins TRBV5-5 and TRBJ1-1, with 11 nucleotides matching TRBD1. The CDR3 extends over 16 amino acids. The ends lost 3 bases at V and 4 bases at J; junction bases unmatched: 8. Per germline, CDR1 SGHKS and CDR2 YYEKEE (reference sequence).

At least ten counts were recorded for this clonotype. The chain combines TRBV6-1 with TRBJ2-7; TRBD1 agrees at 9 bases. Germline trimming cut 4 bases from V and 1 base from J; bases unmatched to any gene: 8. The CDR3 length is 16 residues. Germline CDR1 MNHNS, CDR2 SASEGT. CDR3 sequence (DNA): TGTGCCAGCAGTGGGTTAAACAGGGGGCATTCCTACGAGCAGTACTTC. This encodes CASSGLNRGHSYEQYF.

This clonotype was observed many times. This chain connects TRBV11-2 to TRBJ1-2; 9 bases are shared with TRBD1. V lost 5 bases and J lost 4; bases outside the gene matches: 11. Germline CDR1 reads SGHAT; CDR2 reads FQNNGV. This CDR3 is built from 16 residues. This chain's CDR3 is CASSQTPTGGGYGYTF. CDR3 nucleotides: TGTGCCAGCAGCCAGACTCCGACAGGGGGGGGCTATGGCTACACCTTC.

CDR3: CSVEPGHIQETQYF. In DNA, the CDR3 is TGCAGCGTTGAGCCGGGACACATCCAAGAGACCCAGTACTTC. The chain has TRBV29-1 and TRBJ2-5; possible D gene TRBD1, 6 bases. V lost 3 bases, J lost 1 base, and 12 bases lay in between. Germline V gene lookup returns CDR1 SQVTM and CDR2 ANQGSEA. This CDR3 has 14 residues.

In this sample, this clonotype turned up many times. The J gene is TRBJ2-7, the V gene TRBV24-1, with 9 bases fitting TRBD2. V shed 2 bases, J shed 3 bases, and the junction held 4 bases outside the gene matches. This CDR3 has 15 residues. Per the germline V gene, CDR1 is KGHDR and CDR2 is SFDVKD. CDR3 sequence reads: CATSDSRAGGYEQYF. The CDR3 coding sequence is TGTGCCACCAGTGATTCCCGAGCGGGGGGCTACGAGCAGTACTTC.

This clonotype was seen ten or more times. The chain couples TRBV27 to TRBJ1-1; TRBD1 agrees at 11 bases. Germline V gene sequence: CDR1 MNHEY, CDR2 SMNVEV (reference sequence). V shed 10 bases and J 5 bases; nucleotides not matched to a gene: 9. The CDR3 is 14 amino acids. DNA for the CDR3: TGTGCCACCTCCCGGACAGGGGGCCGAACTGAAGCTTTCTTT. Amino acid sequence: CATSRTGGRTEAFF.

Only a few counts were recorded for this clonotype. The J gene is TRBJ2-7, the V gene TRBV29-1; 9 bases are shared with TRBD1. Germline V lookup: CDR1 SQVTM, CDR2 ANQGSEA. The CDR3 contains 17 residues. V gave up 5 bases and J gave up 3 bases; unmatched junction bases: 17. CDR3 protein: CSVRGSGQGHGIYEQYF. CDR3 nucleotide sequence: TGCAGCGTTCGAGGATCGGGACAGGGCCATGGGATCTACGAGCAGTACTTC.

The sample holds a few counts of this clonotype. The J gene is TRBJ2-7, the V gene TRBV4-1; 8 bases agree with TRBD2. The CDR3 spans 17 residues. Germline values: CDR1 MGHRA, CDR2 YSYEKL. V was clipped by 1 base and J by 5 bases; unmatched bases: 13. DNA for the CDR3: TGCGCCAGCAGCCAAGTTGGACTAGCTTTGGGGACGGACGAGCAGTACTTC. Translation: CASSQVGLALGTDEQYF.

The gene calls are TRBV10-2 and TRBJ2-2, with no clear D. V dropped 10 bases and J dropped 5 bases, with 8 bases sitting between them. Looked up from germline, CDR1 is WSHSY and CDR2 is SAAADI. CDR3 length equals 11 residues. The CDR3 loop reads CATRSTGELFF. The DNA of the CDR3 is TGCGCCACCCGATCTACCGGGGAGCTGTTTTTT.

This sequence joins TRBV5-1 and TRBJ2-3; 10 bases map to TRBD2. The CDR3 covers 15 residues. CDR1 is SGHRS and CDR2 is YFSETQ in the germline V gene. V lost 5 bases, J lost 2 bases, and 5 bases stayed unmatched. The CDR3 DNA follows: TGCGCCAGCAGATATCTAGCGGGGGACACAGATACGCAGTATTTT. Its translation is CASRYLAGDTDTQYF.

The chain carries TRBV5-1 and TRBJ2-7; D may be TRBD1 (6 bases). Germline values: CDR1 SGHRS, CDR2 YFSETQ. Trimming left V 0 bases short and J 7 bases short, with 23 bases between. The CDR3 totals 17 residues. In DNA form, the CDR3 reads TGCGCCAGCAGCTTGGGGGACACCTTAGGCCCTACTAGGGAGCAGTACTTC. Translated: CASSLGDTLGPTREQYF.

Many counts were recorded for this clonotype. This chain joins TRBV6-1 and TRBJ2-1, with D possibly being TRBD2 (7 bases). Germline CDR1 MNHNS, CDR2 SASEGT. V was clipped by 7 bases and J by 7 bases, with 17 bases between them. The CDR3 is made up of 14 amino acids. The CDR3 DNA follows: TGTGCCAGCAATAAGGGGGGGGGCGTAAATGAGCAGTTCTTC. Its protein is CASNKGGGVNEQFF.

There are a few counts of this clonotype. The chain joins TRBV27 to TRBJ2-5; a possible D gene is TRBD2 (6 bases). CDR3 length: 14 amino acids. Germline V CDR1 and CDR2: MNHEY, SMNVEV (reference sequence). Trimming took 8 bases from V and 2 from J, leaving 15 bases between them. Here the CDR3 reads CASALGGLQETQYF. As DNA, the CDR3 is TGTGCCAGCGCATTGGGGGGACTTCAAGAGACCCAGTACTTC.

This clonotype was observed many times. V is TRBV2 and J is TRBJ1-5, with D hard to call. The V end was cut by 7 bases, the J end by 1 base, with 11 bases between. This CDR3 has 14 residues. Germline values: CDR1 SNHLY, CDR2 FYNNEI. CDR3 residues: CASTDTSSNQPQHF. Written as DNA, the CDR3 is TGTGCCAGCACTGACACTTCCAGCAATCAGCCCCAGCATTTT. Full variable domain (outside the CDR3, taken from reference TRBV2 and TRBJ1-5): EPEVTQTPSHQVTQMGQEVILRCVPISNHLYFYWYRQILGQKVEFLVSFYNNEISEKSEIFDDQFSVERPDGSNFTLKIRSTKLEDSAMYFCASTDTSSNQPQHFGDGTRLSIL.

V and J are TRBV10-2 and TRBJ1-5, with D maybe TRBD1 (5 bases). The CDR3 length is 14 residues. The V end lost 7 bases, the J end lost 4 bases, and 14 bases lay between the germline ends. CDR1 is WSHSY, CDR2 SAAADI, per germline. CDR3 in amino acids: CASKARDRNQPQHF. DNA for the CDR3: TGCGCCAGCAAGGCCAGGGATCGTAATCAGCCCCAGCATTTT.

This clonotype was recorded many times. This sequence joins TRBV18 and TRBJ2-3; TRBD2 aligns across 8 bases. The germline V gene has CDR1 KGHSH and CDR2 LQKENI. This CDR3 is built from 17 residues. V trimming: 2 bases; J trimming: 2 bases; junction bases outside the gene matches: 9. As DNA, the CDR3 is TGTGCCAGCTCACCATCGGCAAGCGGGGGAATCACAGATACGCAGTATTTT. Translating gives CASSPSASGGITDTQYF.